Sequencing of this T cell receptor (beta chain) was carried out in a study of T cells in Graves' hyperthyroidism and ophthalmopathy. Study-wide points: Most clonotypes that expanded in the thyroid above 0.001 also showed up in blood. From stable hyperthyroidism, ophthalmopathy was separated by a 13 V-J model.

No progression to ophthalmopathy during 18 months of follow-up defined stable disease. The hyperthyroidism was newly diagnosed and had lasted under 2 months; the patients were aged 18 to 65. What was amplified from RNA transcripts were TCR beta CDR3 regions. A set of HTBI primers served as the primers for a first-round RT-PCR of the TCR CDR3. MiXCR, applied by TCRdb to the multiplex PCR reads, yields one record per CDR3 protein. The profile covers under 700,000 distinct CDR3 sequences, with over 15% appearing a single time and about 18% taken by the ten largest. Notes on this clonotype: Its antigen is undetermined.

The V and J ends lost 0 bases and 8 bases respectively, with 23 bases between them. This CDR3 region has 18 residues. Germline V CDR1 and CDR2: MGHRA, YSYEKL. What was sequenced was blood. This TCR derives from a young woman with Graves' hyperthyroidism. V is TRBV4-1 and J is TRBJ2-1, with a tentative D call TRBD2 (5 bases). The CDR3 nucleotides are TGCGCCAGCAGCCAAGAAGGACTGGGTGCGGCTACAGAAGATGAGCAGTTCTTC. The encoded protein is CASSQEGLGAATEDEQFF.